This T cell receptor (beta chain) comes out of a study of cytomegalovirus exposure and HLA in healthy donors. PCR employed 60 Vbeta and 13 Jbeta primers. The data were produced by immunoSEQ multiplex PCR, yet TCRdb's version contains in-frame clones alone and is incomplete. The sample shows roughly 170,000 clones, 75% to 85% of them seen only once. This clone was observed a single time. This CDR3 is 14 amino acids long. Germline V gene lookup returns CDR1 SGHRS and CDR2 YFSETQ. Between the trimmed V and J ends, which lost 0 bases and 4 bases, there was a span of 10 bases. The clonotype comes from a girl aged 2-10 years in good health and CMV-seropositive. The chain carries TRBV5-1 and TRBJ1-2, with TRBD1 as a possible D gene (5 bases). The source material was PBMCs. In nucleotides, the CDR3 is TGCGCCAGCAGCTTGGGGCAGGGCCCCTATGGCTACACCTTC. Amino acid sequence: CASSLGQGPYGYTF.